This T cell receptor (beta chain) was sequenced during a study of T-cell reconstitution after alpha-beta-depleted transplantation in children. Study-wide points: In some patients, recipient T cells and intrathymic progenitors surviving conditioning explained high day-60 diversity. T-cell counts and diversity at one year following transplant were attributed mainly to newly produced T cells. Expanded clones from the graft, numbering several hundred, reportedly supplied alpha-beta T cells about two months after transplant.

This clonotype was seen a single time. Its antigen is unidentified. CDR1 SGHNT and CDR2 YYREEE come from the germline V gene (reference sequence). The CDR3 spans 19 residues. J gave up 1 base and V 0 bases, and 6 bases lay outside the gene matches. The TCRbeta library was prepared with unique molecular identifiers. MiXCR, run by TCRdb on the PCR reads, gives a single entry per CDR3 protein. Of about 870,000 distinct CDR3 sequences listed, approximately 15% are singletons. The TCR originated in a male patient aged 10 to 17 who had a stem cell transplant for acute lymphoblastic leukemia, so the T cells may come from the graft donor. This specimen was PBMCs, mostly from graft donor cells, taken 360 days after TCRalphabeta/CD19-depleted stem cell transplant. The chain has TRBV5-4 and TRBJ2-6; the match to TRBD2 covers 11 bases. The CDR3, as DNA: TGTGCCAGCAGCTTGGCTAGGACTAGCGGGCGGTCTGGGGCCAACGTCCTGACTTTC. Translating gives CASSLARTSGRSGANVLTF.